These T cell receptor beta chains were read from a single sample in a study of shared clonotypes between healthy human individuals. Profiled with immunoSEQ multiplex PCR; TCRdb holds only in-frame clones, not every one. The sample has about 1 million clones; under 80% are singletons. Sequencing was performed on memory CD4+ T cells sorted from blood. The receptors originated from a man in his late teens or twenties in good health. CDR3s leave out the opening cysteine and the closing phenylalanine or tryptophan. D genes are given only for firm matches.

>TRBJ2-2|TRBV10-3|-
AISGSGTTNTGELF
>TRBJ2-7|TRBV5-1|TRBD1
ASSLAGTGATYEQY
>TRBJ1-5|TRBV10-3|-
AISGQRYQPQH
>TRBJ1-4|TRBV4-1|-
ASSPLGGNEKLF
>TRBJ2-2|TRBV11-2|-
ASSPRGSYGGGELF
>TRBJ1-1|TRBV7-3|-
ASKGQAMNTEAF
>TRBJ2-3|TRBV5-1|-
ASSLAAGASTDTQY
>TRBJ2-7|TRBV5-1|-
ASSGIRGSYEQY
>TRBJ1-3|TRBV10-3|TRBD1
AIRADRGGNTIY
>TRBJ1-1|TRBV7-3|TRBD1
ASSLGDRGRTEAF
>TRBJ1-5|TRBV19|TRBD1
ASNRGLGNQPQH
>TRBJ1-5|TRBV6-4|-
ASSDSISGGIQH
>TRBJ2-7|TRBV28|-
ASSLRVQVGGEQY
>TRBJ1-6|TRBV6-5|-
ASSASWDTSPLH
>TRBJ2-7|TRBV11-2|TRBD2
ASSFNRLTSGRATYEQY
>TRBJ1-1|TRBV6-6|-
ASSNGQQLEAF
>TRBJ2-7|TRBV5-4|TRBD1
ASSSDRGRYEQY
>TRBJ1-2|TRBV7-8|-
ASSLGGGPYGYT
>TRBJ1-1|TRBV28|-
ASSLVKGTEAF
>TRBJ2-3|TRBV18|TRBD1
ASSRYGGDRDTQY
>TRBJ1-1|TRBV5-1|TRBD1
ASSWDRGPENTEAF
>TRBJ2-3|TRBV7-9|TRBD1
ASSPGQGMTDTQY
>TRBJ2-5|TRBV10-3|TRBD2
AIGAGAQETQY
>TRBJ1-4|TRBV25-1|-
ASSEPSGTEKLF
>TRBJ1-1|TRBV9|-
ASSRDPGKNTEAF
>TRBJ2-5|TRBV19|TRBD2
ASSGILAGEPLQETQY
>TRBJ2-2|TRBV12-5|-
ASGLIAGELF
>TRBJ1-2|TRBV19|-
ASKPGAVQTTGYT
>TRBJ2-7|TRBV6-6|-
ASSIRGGYEQY
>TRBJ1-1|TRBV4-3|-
ASSQDQGTEAF
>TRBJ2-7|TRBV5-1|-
ASSQDRRGPYEQY
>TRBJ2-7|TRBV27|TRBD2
ASSDSGTRTYEQY